A single sample gave rise to the 19 T cell receptor beta chains below, sequenced in a study of graft-versus-host responses after intestinal transplantation (dated by TCRdb to the early 2020s). The library was produced with the immunoSEQ multiplex PCR assay. The immuneACCESS repertoire file appears here via TCRdb, limited to in-frame rearrangements. These files lack a portion of the clones; in checked studies, under half of the deficit traces to unresolved V genes, and the cause of the others is not known. In this sample the table shows roughly 64,000 clones, approximately 90% of which occur a single time. Around 1.7% of the sample belongs to the ten largest clones. The time point label on this specimen signifies: cells obtained before transplantation from donor or recipient. Their cognate antigens are unknown. Here the sequenced sample was unstimulated CD8+ T cells sorted from spleen or lymph node cells, taken before transplant. Source of these receptors: a human donor who was the organ donor for an intestinal transplant.

The chain carries TRBV9 and TRBJ2-5; 10 bases line up with TRBD1. This CDR3 is 14 amino acids long. The ends lost 0 bases at V and 5 bases at J; junction bases unmatched: 1. Germline V gives CDR1 SGDLS, CDR2 YYNGEE. The CDR3: CASSVEGQGETQYF. As DNA, the CDR3 is TGTGCCAGCAGCGTAGAGGGACAGGGGGAGACCCAGTACTTC.

J is TRBJ2-7 and V is TRBV4-1, with 7 bases aligning to TRBD1. This CDR3 contains 15 residues. The V and J ends lost 1 base and 5 bases, in that order; junction bases with no gene match: 8. Germline CDR1 reads MGHRA; CDR2 reads YSYEKL. CDR3 amino acids: CASSQGWTGGNEQYF. The CDR3 DNA sequence: TGCGCCAGCAGCCAAGGATGGACAGGTGGGAACGAGCAGTACTTC.

The chain has TRBV10-3 and TRBJ1-1; D perhaps matches TRBD1 (5 bases). Trimming took off 0 bases at V and 2 bases at J, with 7 bases between the two ends. Germline lookup yields CDR1 ENHRY and CDR2 SYGVKD. CDR3 length: 14 amino acids. The CDR3 sequence: CAISESTANTEAFF. As DNA, the CDR3 is TGTGCCATCAGTGAGTCGACAGCCAACACTGAAGCTTTCTTT.

This clone came up a few times. The rearrangement links TRBV5-1 to TRBJ1-1; TRBD1 agrees at 10 bases. The CDR3 has 13 amino acids. Losses at the gene ends were 7 bases for V and 6 bases for J; bases not matched to a gene: 6. Per germline, CDR1 SGHRS and CDR2 YFSETQ. The CDR3 sequence is CASCSTGGSEAFF. CDR3 coding DNA: TGCGCCAGCTGTTCGACAGGGGGCTCTGAAGCTTTCTTT.

The J gene is TRBJ2-1, the V gene TRBV5-8; tentative D call: TRBD1 (5 bases). The germline V and J ends were trimmed by 0 bases and 7 bases, with 8 bases remaining between them. Germline-derived CDR1 and CDR2 are SGHTS and YDEGEE. This CDR3 has 13 residues. The CDR3 DNA follows: TGTGCCAGCAGCTTGGGGGGCGAAAATGAGCAGTTCTTC. As protein: CASSLGGENEQFF.

The chain links TRBV27 to TRBJ1-4; no reliable D call. The CDR3 covers 18 residues. CDR1 and CDR2 (germline): MNHEY, SMNVEV (reference sequence). The V gene lost 5 bases and the J gene lost 4 bases, with 23 bases spanning the gap. The CDR3: CASSDLTMLGGHNEKLFF. The CDR3 DNA reads as TGTGCCAGCAGTGACCTGACAATGTTGGGTGGGCATAATGAAAAACTGTTTTTT.

The CDR3 sequence: CASSFLAERYNEQFF. In DNA, the CDR3 is TGTGCCAGCAGTTTCCTAGCGGAGCGTTACAATGAGCAGTTCTTC. The V and J genes are TRBV6-5 and TRBJ2-1, with 7 bases that match TRBD2. The germline V gene has CDR1 MNHEY and CDR2 SVGAGI. CDR3 length: 15 amino acids. The junction had 7 bases not matched to a gene; V was cut back by 4 bases and J by 4 bases.

The chain employs TRBV6-4 and TRBJ2-1; 9 positions match TRBD2. The V and J ends lost 4 bases and 7 bases, in that order; junction bases with no gene match: 8. The CDR3 spans 15 residues. Per germline, CDR1 MRHNA and CDR2 SNTAGT. DNA of the CDR3: TGTGCCAGCAGTGGGGATAGCGGGAGTTCTAATGAGCAGTTCTTC. Protein: CASSGDSGSSNEQFF.

The V call is TRBV5-1, the J call TRBJ2-6; 9 bases are a match to TRBD2. The CDR3 is 18 residues long. Germline loops: CDR1 SGHRS, CDR2 YFSETQ. V shed 0 bases and J 2 bases; nucleotides not matched to a gene: 6. CDR3 bases: TGCGCCAGCAGCTTGGAGCTAGCGGGAAGGGCTGGGGCCAACGTCCTGACTTTC. It encodes CASSLELAGRAGANVLTF.

The gene calls are TRBV10-3 and TRBJ2-7, with D tentatively TRBD2 (6 bases). Germline V gene sequence: CDR1 ENHRY, CDR2 SYGVKD. Trimming left V 4 bases short and J 0 bases short, with 13 bases between. This CDR3 is 15 amino acids long. CDR3 bases: TGTGCCATCAGTGTTTGGAGGAGGGCCTCCTACGAGCAGTACTTC. Protein sequence: CAISVWRRASYEQYF.

V usage is TRBV27 and J usage is TRBJ1-4, with 8 positions matching TRBD1. V lost 1 base and J lost 14; bases outside the gene matches: 9. The CDR3 spans 14 residues. Germline CDR1 is MNHEY and CDR2 is SMNVEV (reference sequence). CDR3 protein: CASSLLGTGLMLFF. The CDR3 region has the DNA TGTGCCAGCAGTTTATTAGGGACAGGCCTTATGCTGTTTTTT.

This chain joins TRBV7-9 and TRBJ2-3; no clear D. The germline V and J ends were trimmed by 3 bases and 6 bases, with 7 bases remaining between them. The CDR3 is 12 residues long. CDR1 and CDR2 (germline): SEHNR, FQNEAQ (reference sequence). CDR3 amino acids: CASSFPEDTQYF. The CDR3 DNA follows: TGTGCCAGCAGCTTCCCCGAGGATACGCAGTATTTT.

This clone was seen just once. The chain employs TRBV4-1 and TRBJ1-1; the D is unclear. This CDR3 spans 13 amino acids. Trimming removed 3 bases from V and 1 base from J, with 6 bases in between. Germline V gene sequence: CDR1 MGHRA, CDR2 YSYEKL. The CDR3 is CASSHPSNTEAFF. CDR3 nucleotides: TGCGCCAGCAGCCATCCGTCGAACACTGAAGCTTTCTTT.

The chain uses TRBV27 and TRBJ2-7, with TRBD1 as a possible D gene (6 bases). V lost 0 bases, J lost 2 bases, and 14 bases lay in between. CDR3 length: 16 residues. Germline V gene lookup returns CDR1 MNHEY and CDR2 SMNVEV (reference sequence). DNA of the CDR3: TGTGCCAGCAGTTTATCCTCTGGGGACATTACCTACGAGCAGTACTTC. Protein product: CASSLSSGDITYEQYF.

The chain employs TRBV18 and TRBJ1-1, with a weak D call TRBD1 (5 bases). Germline V gene sequence: CDR1 KGHSH, CDR2 LQKENI. V lost 3 bases, J lost 0 bases, and 17 bases lay in between. This CDR3 comprises 17 residues. The CDR3 loop reads CASSPRKTDRMNTEAFF. The CDR3 nucleotides read TGTGCCAGCTCACCGCGTAAGACAGACAGAATGAACACTGAAGCTTTCTTT.

This chain connects TRBV27 to TRBJ2-7; 7 bases fit TRBD2. With 2 bases clipped from V and 1 base from J, the junction kept 5 bases outside the gene matches. Germline assignment: CDR1 MNHEY and CDR2 SMNVEV (reference sequence). The CDR3 spans 15 residues. The CDR3 sequence is CASSLSRGGSYEQYF. The CDR3 nucleotides read TGTGCCAGCAGTTTAAGCCGCGGGGGTTCCTACGAGCAGTACTTC.

Only a few counts were recorded for this clone. V usage is TRBV29-1 and J usage is TRBJ1-2; tentative D call: TRBD1 (6 bases). The germline V gene encodes CDR1 SQVTM and CDR2 ANQGSEA. The V gene lost 3 bases and the J gene lost 6 bases, with 8 bases spanning the gap. This CDR3 is built from 11 residues. CDR3 coding DNA: TGCAGCGTTGATGAGGGGGATGGCTACACCTTC. Its translation: CSVDEGDGYTF.

The chain is built from TRBV7-9 and TRBJ2-1; 9 bases are shared with TRBD1. The CDR3 is made up of 14 amino acids. V lost 3 bases to trimming and J lost 7 bases; unmatched junction nucleotides: 4. The germline CDR1 and CDR2 sequences are SEHNR and FQNEAQ (reference sequence). The CDR3 region is CASSFGTGWNEQFF. As DNA, the CDR3 is TGTGCCAGCAGCTTCGGGACAGGGTGGAATGAGCAGTTCTTC.

This clone was seen only once. CDR3 region: CAISESSSGQGNTLGNTIYF. Here the CDR3 DNA reads TGTGCCATCAGTGAGTCTTCCTCGGGACAGGGAAATACTCTTGGAAACACCATATATTTT. The V call is TRBV10-3, the J call TRBJ1-3, with 9 bases aligning to TRBD1. Germline lookup yields CDR1 ENHRY and CDR2 SYGVKD. V lost 0 bases to trimming and J lost 3 bases; unmatched junction nucleotides: 15. The CDR3 is 20 amino acids.